These 29 T cell receptor beta chains came from one sample sequenced in a study of blood T cell repertoires in COVID-19. The assay was immunoSEQ multiplex PCR, and TCRdb's table has in-frame clones only and misses some. The table records approximately 110,000 clones, over 70% of them present only once. The sequencing sample was made of peripheral blood. The receptors here all came from a human donor in a cohort sampled during active or convalescent COVID-19.

This clone showed up just once. Other DNA sequences in this sample translate to the same CDR3. V usage is TRBV20-1 and J usage is TRBJ2-1; 7 nucleotides align to TRBD2. The junction had 13 bases not matched to a gene; V was cut back by 3 bases and J by 8 bases. The germline gives CDR1 DFQATT, CDR2 SNEGSKA (reference sequence). This CDR3 comprises 15 residues. The CDR3 spells CSASGGLAGFDEQFF. The CDR3, as DNA: TGCAGTGCTAGTGGGGGATTAGCGGGTTTCGATGAGCAGTTCTTC.

V gene TRBV6-5 combines with J gene TRBJ1-5; the match to TRBD1 covers 7 bases. With 6 bases clipped from V and 0 bases from J, the junction kept 5 bases outside the gene matches. From germline, CDR1 is MNHEY and CDR2 SVGAGI. The CDR3 spans 15 residues. CDR3 DNA: TGTGCCAGCAGGCTTGACAGGGCTAGCAATCAGCCCCAGCATTTT. It translates to CASRLDRASNQPQHF.

The gene calls are TRBV5-1 and TRBJ2-7, with a possible D match to TRBD1 (6 bases). The CDR3 runs to 15 residues. From germline, CDR1 is SGHRS and CDR2 YFSETQ. The V end was cut by 0 bases, the J end by 2 bases, with 12 bases between. The chain's CDR3 is CASSLAQGIAYEQYF. For the CDR3, the DNA is TGCGCCAGCAGCTTGGCCCAGGGGATTGCCTACGAGCAGTACTTC.

V usage is TRBV10-2 and J usage is TRBJ2-1, with 7 bases aligning to TRBD1. CDR3 length: 15 amino acids. CDR1 WSHSY and CDR2 SAAADI come from the germline V gene. The ends lost 2 bases at V and 1 base at J; junction bases unmatched: 2. The DNA for the CDR3 is TGCGCCAGCAGTGAGGGGACAGCTTCCTACAATGAGCAGTTCTTC. Protein: CASSEGTASYNEQFF.

The genes are TRBV10-2 and TRBJ2-1; 7 bases align to TRBD2. Trimming at V came to 7 bases and at J to 0 bases, leaving 15 bases not matched to a gene. CDR1 is WSHSY and CDR2 is SAAADI in the germline V gene. This CDR3 is 18 amino acids long. CDR3 region: CASNEVGRGTSSYNEQFF. The CDR3 bases are TGCGCCAGCAACGAAGTCGGGCGGGGGACCAGCTCCTACAATGAGCAGTTCTTC.

The gene calls are TRBV29-1 and TRBJ1-2; TRBD1 matches 8 bases. Germline CDR1 reads SQVTM; CDR2 reads ANQGSEA. V was clipped by 7 bases and J by 0 bases; unmatched bases: 13. The CDR3 runs to 16 residues. CDR3 nucleotide sequence: TGCAGCGCCTTTGACAGGGGTGTTAACTCTAACTATGGCTACACCTTC. Its translation is CSAFDRGVNSNYGYTF.

The V call is TRBV5-1, the J call TRBJ2-7, with 11 bases aligning to TRBD2. The germline V gene encodes CDR1 SGHRS and CDR2 YFSETQ. CDR3 length equals 15 residues. Losses at the gene ends were 4 bases for V and 5 bases for J; bases not matched to a gene: 8. CDR3 DNA sequence: TGCGCCAGCAGCCCAAGACTAGCGGGGACCCACGAGCAGTACTTC. This translates into CASSPRLAGTHEQYF. The variable domain in full, completed from reference TRBV5-1 and TRBJ2-7, reads KAGVTQTPRYLIKTRGQQVTLSCSPISGHRSVSWYQQTPGQGLQFLFEYFSETQRNKGNFPGRFSGRQFSNSRSEMNVSTLELGDSALYLCASSPRLAGTHEQYFGPGTRLTVT.

The chain uses TRBV9 and TRBJ1-6; TRBD1 might be the D (6 bases). Germline CDR1 is SGDLS and CDR2 is YYNGEE. V shed 8 bases and J shed 8 bases, with 8 bases lying between them. The CDR3 has 11 amino acids. In nucleotides, the CDR3 is TGTGCCAGTTCAGGGGATTCACCCCTCCACTTT. Translation gives CASSGDSPLHF.

The CDR3 region is CASSLTSGTYEQYF. The CDR3, as DNA: TGCGCCAGCAGCTTGACTAGCGGGACGTACGAGCAGTACTTC. J is TRBJ2-7 and V is TRBV5-1; 10 bases line up with TRBD2. The V segment lost 1 base and the J segment 4 bases; nucleotides outside the gene matches: 2. Germline assignment: CDR1 SGHRS and CDR2 YFSETQ. The CDR3 runs to 14 residues.

The rearrangement links TRBV12-3 or TRBV12-4 to TRBJ2-5; no clear D. Deletions cut 3 bases from V and 7 bases from J, with 6 bases between. The CDR3 runs 11 residues. CDR3 protein: CASSFSWTQYF. DNA for the CDR3: TGTGCCAGCAGTTTCTCGTGGACCCAGTACTTC.

The genes are TRBV13 and TRBJ2-7; possibly TRBD1 for D (6 bases). The ends were cut back, 3 bases at V and 5 bases at J, with 11 bases in the middle. Germline CDR1 reads PRHDT; CDR2 reads FYEKMQ (reference sequence). This CDR3 is built from 13 residues. CDR3: CASSFLRGNEQYF. CDR3 coding DNA: TGTGCCAGCAGCTTTCTCAGGGGTAACGAGCAGTACTTC.

This chain uses TRBV4-3 with TRBJ2-1, with a tentative D call TRBD2 (5 bases). Germline V CDR1 and CDR2: LGHNA, YSLEER. V lost 0 bases to trimming and J lost 0 bases, with 12 bases between them. The CDR3 has 17 amino acids. The CDR3, as DNA: TGCGCCAGCAGCCAAGAGACAACTAGAAGCTCCTACAATGAGCAGTTCTTC. Translated, it gives CASSQETTRSSYNEQFF.

J is TRBJ2-7 and V is TRBV6-2 or TRBV6-3; TRBD2 matches at 7 bases. The CDR3 has 16 residues. J gave up 0 bases and V 1 base, and 6 bases lay outside the gene matches. Germline CDR1 MNHEY, CDR2 SVGEGT. The CDR3 DNA sequence: TGTGCCAGCAGTTACTGGCGGGGGTTCGGCTCCTACGAGCAGTACTTC. Its protein is CASSYWRGFGSYEQYF.

V and J are TRBV30 and TRBJ2-2, with 9 bases that match TRBD2. Germline V CDR1 and CDR2: GTSNPN, SVGIG (reference sequence). V lost 4 bases, J lost 5 bases, and 8 bases stayed unmatched. The CDR3 contains 15 residues. Here the CDR3 reads CAWKGGRAGTGELFF. The CDR3 region has the DNA TGTGCCTGGAAGGGCGGGAGGGCAGGTACCGGGGAGCTGTTTTTT.

This chain joins TRBV15 and TRBJ1-2; 8 nucleotides line up with TRBD1. CDR3 length: 14 amino acids. Germline V gene sequence: CDR1 LNHNV, CDR2 YYDKDF (reference sequence). J lost 5 bases, V lost 8 bases, and 10 bases had no gene match. The CDR3 sequence: CATAFNRGDYGYTF. The CDR3 coding sequence is TGTGCCACCGCTTTCAACAGGGGGGATTATGGCTACACCTTC.

The J gene is TRBJ2-1, the V gene TRBV4-3, with 11 bases lining up with TRBD2. CDR3 length: 17 amino acids. V shed 0 bases and J 9 bases; nucleotides not matched to a gene: 10. CDR1 LGHNA and CDR2 YSLEER come from the germline V gene. The CDR3: CASSQDPATSGIGEQFF. DNA of the CDR3: TGCGCCAGCAGCCAAGATCCCGCGACTAGCGGGATTGGTGAGCAGTTCTTC.

This clone came up once. The gene calls are TRBV6-6 and TRBJ2-1; D perhaps matches TRBD1 (6 bases). Trimming pared 4 bases from V and 6 bases from J, leaving 13 bases between. Germline CDR1 reads MNHNY; CDR2 reads SVGAGI (reference sequence). This CDR3 is built from 14 residues. CDR3 protein: CASSSHRGGNEQFF. The CDR3 nucleotides are TGTGCCAGCAGTTCCCATCGAGGGGGCAATGAGCAGTTCTTC.

The chain couples TRBV4-1 to TRBJ2-7, with TRBD1 as a possible D gene (5 bases). CDR1 and CDR2 from the germline V gene are MGHRA and YSYEKL. Between the trimmed V and J ends, which lost 4 bases and 1 base, there was a span of 14 bases. The CDR3 totals 15 residues. Here the CDR3 DNA reads TGCGCCAGCAGCCTCGCGACAGCTGGATCCTACGAGCAGTACTTC. It specifies CASSLATAGSYEQYF.

There are a few counts of this clone. The genes are TRBV19 and TRBJ2-3, with D possibly TRBD2 on 6 matching bases. With 6 bases removed from V and 10 bases from J, the gap between germline ends came to 11 bases. The germline V gene has CDR1 LNHDA and CDR2 SQIVND (reference sequence). The CDR3 is 11 amino acids. The CDR3 DNA sequence: TGTGCCAGTAGCGGCGGCGGGGCGCAGTATTTT. As protein: CASSGGGAQYF.

V is TRBV19 and J is TRBJ1-2; D might be TRBD1 (6 bases). The germline V gene has CDR1 LNHDA and CDR2 SQIVND (reference sequence). V lost 3 bases and J 8 bases, leaving 16 bases between the germline ends. CDR3 length: 14 amino acids. CDR3 DNA: TGTGCCAGTAGTATCGGCCGGGGGGCGCGAGGCTACACCTTC. Its translation: CASSIGRGARGYTF.

This chain's CDR3 is CASSSTLAASSYNEQFF. The CDR3 nucleotides read TGTGCCAGCTCATCGACACTAGCGGCAAGCTCCTACAATGAGCAGTTCTTC. This chain connects TRBV18 to TRBJ2-1; 8 bases are a match to TRBD2. CDR1 KGHSH and CDR2 LQKENI come from the germline V gene. The trim removed 5 bases at V and 0 bases at J, leaving 9 bases unmatched. This CDR3 has 17 amino acids.

The chain joins TRBV19 to TRBJ1-5; D is undetermined. The V and J ends lost 3 bases and 0 bases respectively, with 9 bases between them. The CDR3 consists of 15 residues. Germline V lookup: CDR1 LNHDA, CDR2 SQIVND (reference sequence). The chain's CDR3 is CASSILAGSNQPQHF. DNA for the CDR3: TGTGCCAGTAGTATCTTGGCGGGTAGCAATCAGCCCCAGCATTTT.

The chain recombines TRBV3-1 (or the pseudogene TRBV3-2) with TRBJ2-7; D gene uncertain. This CDR3 has 14 amino acids. Deletions cut 6 bases from V and 1 base from J, with 13 bases between. Germline CDR1 LGHDT, CDR2 YNNKEL (reference sequence). CDR3 sequence (DNA): TGTGCCAGCAGTCCCTCTAGTGGATCCTACGAGCAGTACTTC. Its translation is CASSPSSGSYEQYF.

The J gene is TRBJ1-2, the V gene TRBV4-3, with 7 bases lining up with TRBD1. The length of the CDR3 is 14 residues. With 5 bases clipped from V and 2 bases from J, the junction kept 5 bases outside the gene matches. Per germline, CDR1 LGHNA and CDR2 YSLEER. The CDR3 DNA reads as TGCGCCAGCAGCACGGACAGGTCAAACTATGGCTACACCTTC. Amino acid sequence: CASSTDRSNYGYTF.

This clone turned up a few times. The chain couples TRBV18 to TRBJ1-2, with 7 nucleotides matching TRBD1. This CDR3 comprises 14 residues. Germline values: CDR1 KGHSH, CDR2 LQKENI. After removal of 6 bases from V and 4 bases from J, the junction contained 8 bases not matched to a gene. This CDR3 reads CASSPTGDSYGYTF. The CDR3 region has the DNA TGTGCCAGCTCCCCAACGGGGGACAGCTATGGCTACACCTTC.

J is TRBJ2-1 and V is TRBV4-3; TRBD2 might be the D (6 bases). The CDR3 extends over 12 amino acids. V was clipped by 0 bases and J by 15 bases, with 12 bases between them. Germline V lookup: CDR1 LGHNA, CDR2 YSLEER. The CDR3 DNA reads TGCGCCAGCAGCCAAGAGGGTGGGACTCCGTTCTTC. Protein: CASSQEGGTPFF.

The chain's CDR3 is CASSHWRRESDTQYF. CDR3 nucleotides: TGTGCCAGCAGCCACTGGAGGCGGGAATCCGATACGCAGTATTTT. The gene calls are TRBV7-9 and TRBJ2-3; D is possibly TRBD2 (6 bases). The CDR3 loop spans 15 amino acids. V lost 5 bases to trimming and J lost 6 bases, with 18 bases between them. Looked up from germline, CDR1 is SEHNR and CDR2 is FQNEAQ (reference sequence).

The rearrangement uses TRBV5-6 and TRBJ2-7, with D perhaps matching TRBD1 (5 bases). The V end lost 4 bases, the J end lost 3 bases, and 14 bases lay between the germline ends. CDR1 SGHDT and CDR2 YYEEEE come from the germline V gene. The CDR3 runs 14 residues. The CDR3, as DNA: TGTGCCAGCAGCCCGGACATCCCAGGCTACGAGCAGTACTTC. Its protein is CASSPDIPGYEQYF. The full variable domain, with the rest looked up from reference TRBV5-6 and TRBJ2-7, is DAGVTQSPTHLIKTRGQQVTLRCSPKSGHDTVSWYQQALGQGPQFIFQYYEEEERQRGNFPDRFSGHQFPNYSSELNVNALLLGDSALYLCASSPDIPGYEQYFGPGTRLTVT.

The rearrangement uses TRBV29-1 and TRBJ1-1, with D maybe TRBD1 (5 bases). Trimming removed 6 bases from V and 4 bases from J, with 12 bases in between. The length of the CDR3 is 12 residues. Germline loops: CDR1 SQVTM, CDR2 ANQGSEA. Here the CDR3 DNA reads TGCAGCGTGCTCAGGGTGGGCACTGAAGCTTTCTTT. As protein: CSVLRVGTEAFF.